The clone carrying this T cell receptor beta chain was seen only a few times. Its antigen is undetermined. A junction boundary mismatches the germline segment, possibly from a read error. This entry belongs to a study of T-cell reconstitution after alpha-beta-depleted transplantation in children. Findings of the study overall: Surviving recipient T cells and thymic progenitors produced the high day-60 TCRbeta diversity seen in some patients. T-cell numbers and diversity, one year after transplant, stemmed largely from T cells that were newly produced. It was reported that alpha-beta T cells came from several hundred expanded graft clones (about two months after transplant).

A library of TCRbeta sequences, prepared with unique molecular identifiers, was generated. TCRdb itself ran the PCR reads through MiXCR, one entry per CDR3 protein. The sample consists of about 900,000 distinct CDR3 sequences, 25% to 35% of them appearing once. This CDR3 spans 13 amino acids. CDR1 and CDR2 (germline): DFQATT, SNEGSKA (reference sequence). The gene calls are TRBV20-1 and TRBJ2-3; either TRBD1 or TRBD2 may fit D (5 bases each). The TCR was taken from a boy in the first two years of life who had a stem cell transplant for SCID, so the T cells may come from the graft donor. This specimen consisted of PBMCs, mostly from graft donor cells, obtained 360 days after TCRalphabeta/CD19-depleted stem cell transplant. The CDR3, as DNA: TGCAGCGCTAGGATTGGGGGTCCAGATACGCAGTATTTT. Translation: CSARIGGPDTQYF.